These 18 T cell receptor beta chains were sequenced from one sample in a study of blood T cell repertoires in COVID-19. The method was immunoSEQ multiplex PCR; TCRdb's version includes in-frame clones alone and lacks a portion of them. This table has 350,000 to 450,000 clones, 70% to 90% appearing once. The material sequenced was peripheral blood. All receptors derive from a woman aged 55-69 years with COVID-19, enrolled during active disease.

The chain is built from TRBV18 and TRBJ2-3; 12 nucleotides match TRBD1. Per the germline V gene, CDR1 is KGHSH and CDR2 is LQKENI. The CDR3 is made up of 17 amino acids. Losses at the gene ends were 8 bases for V and 4 bases for J; bases not matched to a gene: 13. In DNA form, the CDR3 reads TGTGCCAGCCGACCCACGGGGACAGGGGGCTCGGCAGATACGCAGTATTTT. Protein: CASRPTGTGGSADTQYF. Complete variable domain (other parts from reference TRBV18 and TRBJ2-3): NAGVMQNPRHLVRRRGQEARLRCSPMKGHSHVYWYRQLPEEGLKFMVYLQKENIIDESGMPKERFSAEFPKEGPSILRIQQVVRGDSAAYFCASRPTGTGGSADTQYFGPGTRLTVL.

The chain links TRBV12-3 or TRBV12-4 to TRBJ2-7, with D tentatively TRBD1 (6 bases). The CDR3 is 11 residues long. V lost 10 bases to trimming and J lost 3 bases, with 10 bases between them. The CDR3 coding sequence is TGTGCCAAACAGGGTTTCTACGAGCAGTACTTC. It encodes CAKQGFYEQYF.

The rearrangement joins TRBV4-2 to TRBJ1-6; D may be TRBD1 (5 bases). V lost 0 bases and J 9 bases, leaving 12 bases between the germline ends. There are 15 residues in the CDR3. Germline V gene data show CDR1 as LGHNA and CDR2 as YNFKEQ. CDR3 region: CASSQDSQGRSPLHF. DNA for the CDR3: TGTGCCAGCAGCCAAGATTCTCAGGGTCGTTCACCCCTCCACTTT.

CDR3 protein: CASSLDRSRVGGGYGYTF. CDR3 nucleotides: TGTGCCAGCAGCTTAGATCGGTCCCGGGTTGGGGGGGGCTATGGCTACACCTTC. The V and J genes are TRBV11-2 and TRBJ1-2; perhaps TRBD1 as D (5 bases). CDR1 is SGHAT and CDR2 is FQNNGV in the germline V gene. Trimming took off 0 bases at V and 4 bases at J, with 21 bases between the two ends. The CDR3 totals 18 residues.

This clone was observed a handful of times. The V gene is TRBV28, the J gene TRBJ1-3, with 10 bases identical to TRBD1. The J segment lost 5 bases and the V segment lost 5 bases, leaving 6 bases of the junction unmatched. The CDR3 is made up of 15 amino acids. Germline assignment: CDR1 MDHEN and CDR2 SYDVKM. The CDR3 region has the DNA TGTGCCAGCAGTCCCTCGGGACAGGGGAGAAACACCATATATTTT. It yields the protein CASSPSGQGRNTIYF.

Remarks on this clone: Other DNA sequences from this sample encode an identical CDR3 as well. This sequence joins TRBV18 and TRBJ2-3; 13 nucleotides match TRBD2. The CDR3 loop spans 15 amino acids. The germline gives CDR1 KGHSH, CDR2 LQKENI. V was pared by 6 bases and J by 3 bases, with 3 bases of the junction left unmatched. The CDR3 region has the DNA TGTGCCAGCTCGCCGGGACTAGCGGGGACAGATACGCAGTATTTT. This codes for CASSPGLAGTDTQYF.

The rearrangement links TRBV11-2 to TRBJ2-3, with 12 bases identical to TRBD2. Trimming removed 5 bases from V and 6 bases from J; junction bases left unmatched: 9. The germline V gene encodes CDR1 SGHAT and CDR2 FQNNGV. The length of the CDR3 is 16 residues. The CDR3 here is CASSPRTSGVSDTQYF. In DNA, the CDR3 is TGTGCCAGCAGCCCTCGGACTAGCGGGGTTTCGGATACGCAGTATTTT. Based on the CDR3 plus reference TRBV11-2 and TRBJ2-3, the full variable domain is EAGVAQSPRYKIIEKRQSVAFWCNPISGHATLYWYQQILGQGPKLLIQFQNNGVVDDSQLPKDRFSAERLKGVDSTLKIQPAKLEDSAVYLCASSPRTSGVSDTQYFGPGTRLTVL.

This clone appeared a single time. V is TRBV5-4 and J is TRBJ1-1, with TRBD1 matching over 7 bases. The germline CDR1 and CDR2 sequences are SGHNT and YYREEE (reference sequence). Trimming at V came to 0 bases and at J to 3 bases, leaving 5 bases not matched to a gene. The CDR3 has 15 amino acids. CDR3 protein: CASSLDRTGYTEAFF. In DNA, the CDR3 is TGTGCCAGCAGCTTGGACCGGACAGGTTACACTGAAGCTTTCTTT.

V and J are TRBV5-5 and TRBJ2-7; D possibly corresponds to TRBD1 (5 bases). Germline values: CDR1 SGHKS, CDR2 YYEKEE (reference sequence). The CDR3 loop spans 13 amino acids. Trimming removed 0 bases at V and 4 bases at J, with 8 bases between. CDR3 in DNA: TGTGCCAGCAGCTTGGAGCAGGGTTACGAGCAGTACTTC. Translated: CASSLEQGYEQYF.

The rearrangement links TRBV7-2 to TRBJ2-7; the D gene is possibly TRBD1 (6 bases). Trimming cost V 3 bases and J 7 bases, with 13 bases left between them. CDR1 and CDR2 from the germline V gene are SGHTA and FQGNSA. CDR3 length: 13 residues. CDR3 nucleotides: TGTGCCAGCAGCTTTGGGGGCTTGGGGGAGCAGTACTTC. This translates into CASSFGGLGEQYF.

The chain joins TRBV5-1 to TRBJ1-1; perhaps TRBD1 as D (5 bases). CDR1 SGHRS and CDR2 YFSETQ come from the germline V gene. The CDR3 covers 15 residues. Trimming took off 0 bases at V and 1 base at J, with 10 bases between the two ends. In nucleotides, the CDR3 is TGCGCCAGCAGCTTGGTTGACAGTTCGAACACTGAAGCTTTCTTT. Protein sequence: CASSLVDSSNTEAFF. Based on the CDR3 plus reference TRBV5-1 and TRBJ1-1, the full variable domain is KAGVTQTPRYLIKTRGQQVTLSCSPISGHRSVSWYQQTPGQGLQFLFEYFSETQRNKGNFPGRFSGRQFSNSRSEMNVSTLELGDSALYLCASSLVDSSNTEAFFGQGTRLTVV.

CDR3 bases: TGTGCCAGCAGCACCAGAGGTGGCTACACCTTC. This translates into CASSTRGGYTF. The chain joins TRBV9 to TRBJ1-2; no firm D call. The germline V and J ends were trimmed by 4 bases and 7 bases, with 8 bases remaining between them. This CDR3 contains 11 residues. Germline CDR1 and CDR2: SGDLS and YYNGEE.

This clone came up a few times. The chain employs TRBV2 and TRBJ1-6; D is unclear. CDR3 length: 16 amino acids. Germline loops: CDR1 SNHLY, CDR2 FYNNEI. Trimming removed 1 base at V and 0 bases at J, with 7 bases between. The chain's CDR3 is CASSEVLSSYNSPLHF. Here the CDR3 DNA reads TGTGCCAGCAGTGAAGTTCTGAGCTCCTATAATTCACCCCTCCACTTT.

This clone has more than one count but fewer than ten. The gene calls are TRBV7-3 and TRBJ1-1, with no clear D. V was clipped by 5 bases and J by 1 base, with 11 bases between them. Germline CDR1 SGHTA, CDR2 FQGTGA. This CDR3 has 14 amino acids. CDR3 protein: CASSLLGANTEAFF. CDR3 sequence (DNA): TGTGCCAGCAGCCTATTAGGAGCGAACACTGAAGCTTTCTTT.

The rearrangement links TRBV14 to TRBJ2-2; 11 bases map to TRBD2. CDR1 and CDR2 from the germline V gene are SGHDN and FVKESK. This CDR3 has 18 residues. The V gene end was trimmed by 5 bases and the J gene end by 5 bases; junction bases not matched to a gene: 13. CDR3 nucleotide sequence: TGTGCCAGCAGCGAACGGATACTAGCGGGGGCTGGGACCGGGGAGCTGTTTTTT. Protein sequence: CASSERILAGAGTGELFF.

The gene calls are TRBV18 and TRBJ1-1; D might be TRBD1 (6 bases). Germline V gene sequence: CDR1 KGHSH, CDR2 LQKENI. The CDR3 sequence is 15 residues long. Trimming stripped 3 bases from V and 6 bases from J, with 17 bases between. The CDR3 spells CASSPTGRLDPEAFF. CDR3 sequence (DNA): TGTGCCAGCTCACCTACAGGGCGACTGGATCCTGAAGCTTTCTTT.

This chain joins TRBV9 and TRBJ1-2; perhaps TRBD1 as D (6 bases). V shed 4 bases and J shed 2 bases, with 15 bases lying between them. The germline V gene has CDR1 SGDLS and CDR2 YYNGEE. This CDR3 region has 15 residues. DNA of the CDR3: TGTGCCAGCAGCAACCGACAGGTGGCCAACTATGGCTACACCTTC. As protein: CASSNRQVANYGYTF.

The chain recombines TRBV11-3 with TRBJ1-3, with D unresolved. The V end was cut by 2 bases, the J end by 3 bases, with 8 bases between. The length of the CDR3 is 14 residues. Germline CDR1 SGHNT, CDR2 YENEEA. The CDR3 DNA reads TGTGCCAGCAGCTTAAGCGGAGGTGGAAACACCATATATTTT. This codes for CASSLSGGGNTIYF.